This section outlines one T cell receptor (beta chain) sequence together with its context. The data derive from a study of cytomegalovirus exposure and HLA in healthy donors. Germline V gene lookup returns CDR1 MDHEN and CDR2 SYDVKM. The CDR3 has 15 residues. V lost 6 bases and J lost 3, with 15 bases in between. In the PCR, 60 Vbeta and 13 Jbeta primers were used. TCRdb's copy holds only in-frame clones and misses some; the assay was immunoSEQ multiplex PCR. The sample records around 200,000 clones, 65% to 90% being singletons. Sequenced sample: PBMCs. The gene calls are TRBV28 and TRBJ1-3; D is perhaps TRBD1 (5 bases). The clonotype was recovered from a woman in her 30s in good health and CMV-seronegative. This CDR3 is CASRNRRGIGNTIYF. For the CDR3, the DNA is TGTGCCAGCAGGAACAGGAGGGGAATTGGAAACACCATATATTTT.